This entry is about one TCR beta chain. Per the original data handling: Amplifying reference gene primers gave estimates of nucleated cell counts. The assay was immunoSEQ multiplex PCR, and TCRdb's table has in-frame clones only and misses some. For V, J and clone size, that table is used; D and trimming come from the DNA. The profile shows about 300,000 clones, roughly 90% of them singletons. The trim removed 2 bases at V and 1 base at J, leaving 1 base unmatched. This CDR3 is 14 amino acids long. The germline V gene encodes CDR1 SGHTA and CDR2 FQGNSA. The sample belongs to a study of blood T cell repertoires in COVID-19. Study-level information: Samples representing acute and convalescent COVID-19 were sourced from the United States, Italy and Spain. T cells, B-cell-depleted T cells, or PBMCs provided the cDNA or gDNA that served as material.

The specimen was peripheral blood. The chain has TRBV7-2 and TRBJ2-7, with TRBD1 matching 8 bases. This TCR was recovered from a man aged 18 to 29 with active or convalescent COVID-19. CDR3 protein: CASSLTGGSYEQYF. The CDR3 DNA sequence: TGTGCCAGCAGCTTAACAGGGGGGTCCTACGAGCAGTACTTC.